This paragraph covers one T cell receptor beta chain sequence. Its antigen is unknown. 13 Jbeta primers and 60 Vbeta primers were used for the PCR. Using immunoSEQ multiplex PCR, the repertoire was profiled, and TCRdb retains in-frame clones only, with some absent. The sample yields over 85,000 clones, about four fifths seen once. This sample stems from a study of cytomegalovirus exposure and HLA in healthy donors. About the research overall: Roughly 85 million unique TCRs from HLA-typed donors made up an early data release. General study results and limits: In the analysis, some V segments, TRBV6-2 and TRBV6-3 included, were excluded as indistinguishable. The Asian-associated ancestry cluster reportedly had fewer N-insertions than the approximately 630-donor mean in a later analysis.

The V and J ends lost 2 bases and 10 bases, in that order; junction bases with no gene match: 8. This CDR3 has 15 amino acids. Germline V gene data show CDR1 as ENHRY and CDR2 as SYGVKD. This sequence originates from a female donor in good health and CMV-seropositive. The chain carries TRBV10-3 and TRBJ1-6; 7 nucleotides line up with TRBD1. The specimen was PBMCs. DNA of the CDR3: TGTGCCATCAGTGAGAGAGGGGGCGCGGACTCACCCCTCCACTTT. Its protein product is CAISERGGADSPLHF.